Described below is a single T cell receptor (beta chain) sequence and its context. The source of the sample is a study of shared clonotypes between healthy human individuals. Here immunoSEQ multiplex PCR was the method, and the copy in TCRdb shows in-frame clones only, minus some. Of some 690,000 clones detected, about 90% appear once; the ten largest clones hold 34%. This TCR came from a man aged 18 to 30 in good health. Some clones in this sample may be carry-over from other donors' samples. Sequencing was done on a sample of memory CD8+ T cells from PBMCs. Subset noted: CD45RO+ cells pooled with CCR7-negative TemRA cells.

CDR3 sequence: CASSPRSREQFF. Here the CDR3 DNA reads TGTGCCAGCAGCCCCAGGAGCAGGGAGCAGTTCTTC. The rearrangement uses TRBV7-8 and TRBJ2-1; D gene unclear. The germline V gene has CDR1 SGHVS and CDR2 FQNEAQ. The CDR3 sequence is 12 residues long. Trimming left V 5 bases short and J 10 bases short, with 12 bases between.